The 13 T cell receptor beta chains given below trace back to one sample, sequenced in a study of OX40 agonist ivuxolimab in advanced cancers. The data were produced by immunoSEQ multiplex PCR, yet TCRdb's version contains in-frame clones alone and is incomplete. The top ten clones hold roughly 36% of a sample with about 13,000 clones, about 73% of them seen once. The starting material was CD4+ or CD8+ T cells sorted from blood, obtained in a trial of the OX40 agonist ivuxolimab. These receptor sequences come from an adult with an advanced solid tumor such as melanoma, head and neck, liver or kidney cancer.

As to this clone: A far larger clone is a single base away, which makes a read error likely. The V call is TRBV4-2, the J call TRBJ2-1; 8 bases agree with TRBD2. Germline CDR1 and CDR2: LGHNA and YNFKEQ. This CDR3 has 14 residues. Trimming cost V 1 base and J 9 bases; bases outside gene matches: 5. The CDR3 loop is CASSQVGLAGEQFF. The CDR3 DNA follows: TGTGCCAGCAGCCAAGTAGGCCTAGCGGGTGAGCAGTTCTTC.

The rearrangement joins TRBV6-4 to TRBJ2-1; tentative D call: TRBD1 (6 bases). Between the trimmed V and J ends, which lost 4 bases and 6 bases, there was a span of 13 bases. The CDR3 totals 14 residues. The germline V gene encodes CDR1 MRHNA and CDR2 SNTAGT. The CDR3 is CASSVGEQGNEQFF. The CDR3 DNA is TGTGCCAGCAGTGTCGGGGAACAGGGCAATGAGCAGTTCTTC.

This clone has just a few counts. The V gene is TRBV2, the J gene TRBJ2-3, with 11 bases lining up with TRBD2. V lost 6 bases to trimming and J lost 4 bases; unmatched junction nucleotides: 9. The CDR3 is 16 amino acids. The germline V gene has CDR1 SNHLY and CDR2 FYNNEI. The CDR3 loop is CASSVTSGRASDTQYF. In DNA form, the CDR3 reads TGTGCCAGCAGCGTCACTAGCGGGAGAGCCTCAGATACGCAGTATTTT.

V gene TRBV4-1 combines with J gene TRBJ1-5, with D maybe TRBD1 (5 bases). Trimming took off 0 bases at V and 6 bases at J, with 12 bases between the two ends. The CDR3 length is 15 residues. The germline gives CDR1 MGHRA, CDR2 YSYEKL. CDR3 loop: CASSQDLGGGQPQHF. The CDR3 DNA follows: TGCGCCAGCAGCCAAGATCTTGGTGGGGGTCAGCCCCAGCATTTT.

The chain recombines TRBV7-9 with TRBJ1-3; tentative D call: TRBD1 (5 bases). This CDR3 region has 17 residues. V was shortened by 5 bases and J by 0 bases, with 17 bases between the two germline ends. CDR1 is SEHNR and CDR2 is FQNEAQ in the germline V gene (reference sequence). This CDR3 reads CASSDKQKGPSGNTIYF. CDR3 nucleotide sequence: TGTGCCAGCAGCGACAAACAAAAGGGGCCCTCTGGAAACACCATATATTTT.

The chain couples TRBV6-5 to TRBJ2-7; 12 bases line up with TRBD2. CDR1 MNHEY and CDR2 SVGAGI come from the germline V gene. The ends lost 8 bases at V and 2 bases at J; junction bases unmatched: 7. The CDR3 sequence is 15 residues long. CDR3 sequence (DNA): TGTGCCAGCTCCCCCCTAGCGGGAGGGACCTACGAGCAGTACTTC. Protein product: CASSPLAGGTYEQYF.

The CDR3 coding sequence is TGTGCCAGCAGTGCCTATTCGGGTAGCGTAGACTACGAGCAGTACTTC. It codes for CASSAYSGSVDYEQYF. The chain joins TRBV6-1 to TRBJ2-7; D may be TRBD2 (5 bases). Germline V lookup: CDR1 MNHNS, CDR2 SASEGT. V gave up 4 bases and J gave up 3 bases, with 19 bases separating them. CDR3 length: 16 residues.

This clone was seen once. The chain is built from TRBV7-9 and TRBJ1-1, with a tentative D call TRBD1 (6 bases). The germline CDR1 and CDR2 sequences are SEHNR and FQNEAQ (reference sequence). The ends were cut back, 6 bases at V and 2 bases at J, with 13 bases in the middle. The length of the CDR3 is 14 residues. The DNA for the CDR3 is TGTGCCAGCAGTCCCGGGACAATAAACACTGAAGCTTTCTTT. Protein sequence: CASSPGTINTEAFF.

The CDR3 protein is CASSSVVVGTGELFF. The CDR3 DNA reads as TGTGCCAGCAGTTCTGTCGTGGTGGGCACCGGGGAGCTGTTTTTT. The chain carries TRBV27 and TRBJ2-2; D gene uncertain. The CDR3 covers 15 residues. With 4 bases removed from V and 4 bases from J, the gap between germline ends came to 13 bases. Germline CDR1 and CDR2: MNHEY and SMNVEV (reference sequence).

The V call is TRBV27, the J call TRBJ2-1, with a possible D match to TRBD2 (6 bases). Trimming left V 0 bases short and J 2 bases short, with 11 bases between. The CDR3 totals 16 residues. CDR1 is MNHEY and CDR2 is SMNVEV in the germline V gene (reference sequence). The CDR3 region has the DNA TGTGCCAGCAGTTTATCAGGAGGGGTGACCTACAATGAGCAGTTCTTC. Its translation: CASSLSGGVTYNEQFF.

V gene TRBV18 combines with J gene TRBJ2-2; D remains unclear. From germline, CDR1 is KGHSH and CDR2 LQKENI. The length of the CDR3 is 15 residues. The V end lost 3 bases, the J end lost 6 bases, and 14 bases lay between the germline ends. CDR3 sequence: CASSPTDTAAGELFF. CDR3 DNA sequence: TGTGCCAGCTCACCTACCGACACCGCGGCCGGGGAGCTGTTTTTT.

By its share, this clone is medium-sized. The gene calls are TRBV11-2 and TRBJ2-5, with D hard to call. Germline V gene lookup returns CDR1 SGHAT and CDR2 FQNNGV. This CDR3 region has 14 residues. V lost 4 bases, J lost 1 base, and 10 bases lay in between. The CDR3 bases are TGTGCCAGCAGCTCAACAAACGCCCAAGAGACCCAGTACTTC. Translating gives CASSSTNAQETQYF.

This sequence joins TRBV7-9 and TRBJ2-5; 7 bases align to TRBD1. Germline V gene sequence: CDR1 SEHNR, CDR2 FQNEAQ (reference sequence). With V trimmed by 5 bases and J by 4 bases, 7 bases remained unmatched. CDR3 length equals 14 residues. The DNA for the CDR3 is TGTGCCAGCAGCCCCACAGGGGCGGGAGAGACCCAGTACTTC. It yields the protein CASSPTGAGETQYF. Complete variable domain (other parts from reference TRBV7-9 and TRBJ2-5): DTGVSQNPRHKITKRGQNVTFRCDPISEHNRLYWYRQTLGQGPEFLTYFQNEAQLEKSRLLSDRFSAERPKGSFSTLEIQRTEQGDSAMYLCASSPTGAGETQYFGPGTRLLVL.